This record looks at one T cell receptor beta chain sequence and its context. As yet, its antigen is unknown. It was with 60 Vbeta and 13 Jbeta primers that the PCR ran. Generated by immunoSEQ multiplex PCR, the TCRdb table keeps only in-frame clones and is missing some. This sample has more than 150,000 clones, with about 80% found just once. Germline V CDR1 and CDR2: MGHRA, YSYEKL. CDR3 size: 15 residues. The V gene lost 8 bases and the J gene lost 4 bases, with 18 bases spanning the gap. The sample comes from a study of cytomegalovirus exposure and HLA in healthy donors. General study points: Most of the CMV-associated TCR beta chains (in a later analysis) appeared to be HLA-restricted. A later analysis showed HLA-associated TCR beta chains outstripping equally common others in clonal expansion.

The rearrangement uses TRBV4-1 and TRBJ1-5; D remains unclear. The sequenced sample consisted of PBMCs. This TCR was sampled from a woman in her twenties or thirties in good health and CMV-seronegative. CDR3 protein: CASAPWEAANQPQHF. The CDR3, as DNA: TGCGCCAGCGCCCCTTGGGAGGCCGCTAATCAGCCCCAGCATTTT.